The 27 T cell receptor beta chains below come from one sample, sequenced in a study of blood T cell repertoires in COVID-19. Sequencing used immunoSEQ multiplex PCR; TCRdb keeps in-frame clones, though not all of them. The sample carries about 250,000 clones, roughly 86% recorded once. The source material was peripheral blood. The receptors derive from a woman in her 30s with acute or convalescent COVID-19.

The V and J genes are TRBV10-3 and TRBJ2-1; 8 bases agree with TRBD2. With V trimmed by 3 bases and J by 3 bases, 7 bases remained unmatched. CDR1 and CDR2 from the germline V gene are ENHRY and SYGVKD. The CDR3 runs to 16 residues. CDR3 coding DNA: TGTGCCATCAGTGAACCCGGGACTAGGGACTACAATGAGCAGTTCTTC. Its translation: CAISEPGTRDYNEQFF.

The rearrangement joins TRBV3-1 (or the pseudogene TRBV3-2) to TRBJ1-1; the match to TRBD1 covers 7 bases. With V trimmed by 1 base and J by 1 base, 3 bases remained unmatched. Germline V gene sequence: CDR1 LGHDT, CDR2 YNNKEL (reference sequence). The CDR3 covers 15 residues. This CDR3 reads CASSQGWTGNTEAFF. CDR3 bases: TGTGCCAGCAGCCAAGGGTGGACAGGGAACACTGAAGCTTTCTTT.

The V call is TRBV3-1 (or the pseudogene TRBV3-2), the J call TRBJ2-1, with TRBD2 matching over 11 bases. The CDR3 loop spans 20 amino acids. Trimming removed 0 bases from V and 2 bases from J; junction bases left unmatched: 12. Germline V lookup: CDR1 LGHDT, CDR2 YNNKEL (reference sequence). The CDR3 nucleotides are TGTGCCAGCAGCCAAGACCAAGACCGATTACTAGCGGGGGCCTACAATGAGCAGTTCTTC. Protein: CASSQDQDRLLAGAYNEQFF.

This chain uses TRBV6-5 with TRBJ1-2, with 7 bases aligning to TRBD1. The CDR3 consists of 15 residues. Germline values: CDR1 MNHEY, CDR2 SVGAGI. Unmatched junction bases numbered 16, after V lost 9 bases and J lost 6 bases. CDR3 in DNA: TGTGCCAGTCTCCCACCTTGGGGACAGAAGGATGGCTACACCTTC. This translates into CASLPPWGQKDGYTF.

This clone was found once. The CDR3 is CAWSVLLYGYTF. CDR3 nucleotide sequence: TGTGCCTGGAGTGTATTACTTTATGGCTACACCTTC. This chain connects TRBV30 to TRBJ1-2; no definite D call. This CDR3 has 12 residues. Germline V gene lookup returns CDR1 GTSNPN and CDR2 SVGIG (reference sequence). Deletions cut 0 bases from V and 5 bases from J, with 7 bases between. The full variable domain, in which reference TRBV30 and TRBJ1-2 provide the parts outside the CDR3, is SQTIHQWPATLVQPVGSPLSLECTVEGTSNPNLYWYRQAAGRGLQLLFYSVGIGQISSEVPQNLSASRPQDRQFILSSKKLLLSDSGFYLCAWSVLLYGYTFGSGTRLTVV.

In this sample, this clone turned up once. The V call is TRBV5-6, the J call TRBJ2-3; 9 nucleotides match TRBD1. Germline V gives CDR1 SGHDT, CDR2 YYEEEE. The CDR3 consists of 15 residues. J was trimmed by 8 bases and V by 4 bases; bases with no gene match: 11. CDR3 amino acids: CASSPAGTGSGTQYF. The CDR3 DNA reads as TGTGCCAGCAGCCCGGCGGGGACAGGGTCAGGTACGCAGTATTTT.

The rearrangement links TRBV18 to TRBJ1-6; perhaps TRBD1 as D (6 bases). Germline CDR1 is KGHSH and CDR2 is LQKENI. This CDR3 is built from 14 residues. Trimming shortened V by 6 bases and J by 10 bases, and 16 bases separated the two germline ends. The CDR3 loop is CASSSQGYGSPLHF. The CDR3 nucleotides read TGTGCCAGCTCGTCACAGGGTTACGGCTCACCCCTCCACTTT.

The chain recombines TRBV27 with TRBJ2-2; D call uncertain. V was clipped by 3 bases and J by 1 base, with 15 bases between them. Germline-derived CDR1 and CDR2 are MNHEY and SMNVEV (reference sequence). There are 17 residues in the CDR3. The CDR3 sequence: CASSFFPPSENTGELFF. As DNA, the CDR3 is TGTGCCAGCAGTTTTTTTCCCCCCAGTGAGAACACCGGGGAGCTGTTTTTT.

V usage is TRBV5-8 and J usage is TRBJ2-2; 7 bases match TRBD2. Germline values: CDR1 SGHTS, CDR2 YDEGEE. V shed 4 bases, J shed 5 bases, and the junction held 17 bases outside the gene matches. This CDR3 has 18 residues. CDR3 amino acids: CASSHREGIPLTTGELFF. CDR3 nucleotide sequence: TGTGCCAGCAGCCATAGGGAGGGTATCCCCCTAACTACCGGGGAGCTGTTTTTT. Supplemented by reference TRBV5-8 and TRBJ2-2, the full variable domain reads EAGVTQSPTHLIKTRGQQATLRCSPISGHTSVYWYQQALGLGLQFLLWYDEGEERNRGNFPPRFSGRQFPNYSSELNVNALELEDSALYLCASSHREGIPLTTGELFFGEGSRLTVL.

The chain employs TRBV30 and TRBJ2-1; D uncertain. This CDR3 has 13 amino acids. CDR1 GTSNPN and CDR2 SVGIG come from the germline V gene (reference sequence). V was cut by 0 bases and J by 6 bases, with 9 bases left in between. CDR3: CAWSVLPRNEQFF. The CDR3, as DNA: TGTGCCTGGAGTGTACTTCCCCGCAATGAGCAGTTCTTC. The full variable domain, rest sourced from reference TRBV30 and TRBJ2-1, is SQTIHQWPATLVQPVGSPLSLECTVEGTSNPNLYWYRQAAGRGLQLLFYSVGIGQISSEVPQNLSASRPQDRQFILSSKKLLLSDSGFYLCAWSVLPRNEQFFGPGTRLTVL.

The DNA for the CDR3 is TGTGCCAGCAGCGGGAATGATCAGGGTACGCAGTATTTT. Amino acid sequence: CASSGNDQGTQYF. The rearrangement uses TRBV9 and TRBJ2-3; the D gene is possibly TRBD1 (5 bases). Per germline, CDR1 SGDLS and CDR2 YYNGEE. This CDR3 comprises 13 residues. With 3 bases removed from V and 8 bases from J, the gap between germline ends came to 13 bases. Variable domain in full (rest from reference TRBV9 and TRBJ2-3): DSGVTQTPKHLITATGQRVTLRCSPRSGDLSVYWYQQSLDQGLQFLIQYYNGEERAKGNILERFSAQQFPDLHSELNLSSLELGDSALYFCASSGNDQGTQYFGPGTRLTVL.

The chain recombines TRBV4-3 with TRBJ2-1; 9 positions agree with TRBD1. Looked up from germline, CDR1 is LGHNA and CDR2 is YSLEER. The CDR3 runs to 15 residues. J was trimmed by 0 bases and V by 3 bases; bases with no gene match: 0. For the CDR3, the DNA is TGCGCCAGCAGCCAGGGACAGGGCTCCTACAATGAGCAGTTCTTC. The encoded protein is CASSQGQGSYNEQFF.

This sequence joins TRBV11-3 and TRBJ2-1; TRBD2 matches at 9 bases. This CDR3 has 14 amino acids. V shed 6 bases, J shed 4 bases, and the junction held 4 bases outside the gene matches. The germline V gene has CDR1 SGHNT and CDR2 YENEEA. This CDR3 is CASSSSGIYNEQFF. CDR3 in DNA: TGTGCCAGCAGTTCTAGCGGGATATACAATGAGCAGTTCTTC.

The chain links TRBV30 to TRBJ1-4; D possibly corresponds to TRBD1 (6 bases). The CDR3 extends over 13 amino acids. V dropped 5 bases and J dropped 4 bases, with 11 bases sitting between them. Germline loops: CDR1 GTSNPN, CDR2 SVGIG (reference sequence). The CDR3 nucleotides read TGTGCCTGGCAACAGGGATATAATGAAAAACTGTTTTTT. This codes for CAWQQGYNEKLFF.

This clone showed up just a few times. This CDR3 reads CAWSGSGYEQYF. DNA of the CDR3: TGTGCCTGGAGTGGTAGCGGTTACGAGCAGTACTTC. The chain carries TRBV30 and TRBJ2-7; TRBD2 is a possible D gene (6 bases). Germline V gives CDR1 GTSNPN, CDR2 SVGIG (reference sequence). This CDR3 comprises 12 residues. V lost 1 base to trimming and J lost 4 bases, with 8 bases between them. Looking up the rest from reference TRBV30 and TRBJ2-7 gives the full variable domain: SQTIHQWPATLVQPVGSPLSLECTVEGTSNPNLYWYRQAAGRGLQLLFYSVGIGQISSEVPQNLSASRPQDRQFILSSKKLLLSDSGFYLCAWSGSGYEQYFGPGTRLTVT.

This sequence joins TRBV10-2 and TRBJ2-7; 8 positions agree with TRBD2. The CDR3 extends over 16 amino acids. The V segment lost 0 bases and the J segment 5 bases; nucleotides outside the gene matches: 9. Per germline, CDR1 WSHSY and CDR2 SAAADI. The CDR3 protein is CASSESTRGGRNEQYF. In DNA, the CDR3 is TGCGCCAGCAGTGAGTCGACTCGGGGGGGTCGGAACGAGCAGTACTTC.

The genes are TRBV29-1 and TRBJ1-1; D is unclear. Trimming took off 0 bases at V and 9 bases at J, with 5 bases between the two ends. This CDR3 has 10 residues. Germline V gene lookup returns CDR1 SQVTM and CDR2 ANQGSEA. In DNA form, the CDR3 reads TGCAGCGTTGAAGAACAGAAAGCTTTCTTT. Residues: CSVEEQKAFF.

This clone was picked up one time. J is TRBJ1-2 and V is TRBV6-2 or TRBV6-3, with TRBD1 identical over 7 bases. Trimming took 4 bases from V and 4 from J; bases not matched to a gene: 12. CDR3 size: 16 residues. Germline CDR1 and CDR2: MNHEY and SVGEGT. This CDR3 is CASSSPRDRNLYGYTF. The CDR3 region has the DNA TGTGCCAGCAGTTCCCCCCGGGACAGAAACCTCTATGGCTACACCTTC.

This CDR3 reads CASSYSGLAGPYQETQYF. The CDR3, as DNA: TGTGCCAGCAGTTACTCGGGACTAGCGGGACCGTACCAAGAGACCCAGTACTTC. The V gene is TRBV6-2 or TRBV6-3, the J gene TRBJ2-5, with 13 bases fitting TRBD2. The germline CDR1 and CDR2 sequences are MNHEY and SVGEGT. V was pared by 0 bases and J by 0 bases, with 4 bases of the junction left unmatched. The CDR3 is 18 residues long.

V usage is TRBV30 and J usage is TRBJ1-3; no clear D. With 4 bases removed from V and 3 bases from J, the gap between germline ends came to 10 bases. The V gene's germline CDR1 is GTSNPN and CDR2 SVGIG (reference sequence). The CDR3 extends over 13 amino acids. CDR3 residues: CAWIRVHGNTIYF. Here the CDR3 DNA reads TGTGCCTGGATTAGAGTTCATGGAAACACCATATATTTT. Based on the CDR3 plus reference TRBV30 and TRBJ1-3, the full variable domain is SQTIHQWPATLVQPVGSPLSLECTVEGTSNPNLYWYRQAAGRGLQLLFYSVGIGQISSEVPQNLSASRPQDRQFILSSKKLLLSDSGFYLCAWIRVHGNTIYFGEGSWLTVV.

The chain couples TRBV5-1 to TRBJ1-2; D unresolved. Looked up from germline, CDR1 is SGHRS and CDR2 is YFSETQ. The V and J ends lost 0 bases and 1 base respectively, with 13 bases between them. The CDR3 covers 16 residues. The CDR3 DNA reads TGCGCCAGCAGCTTGGCCCGGTACGGGGATAACTATGGCTACACCTTC. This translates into CASSLARYGDNYGYTF.

The chain's CDR3 is CASSWRLGTVDSYGYTF. DNA for the CDR3: TGCGCCAGCAGCTGGCGACTCGGGACAGTTGACTCGTATGGCTACACCTTC. This chain uses TRBV5-1 with TRBJ1-2; 7 nucleotides agree with TRBD1. From germline, CDR1 is SGHRS and CDR2 YFSETQ. This CDR3 spans 17 amino acids. The V gene end was trimmed by 3 bases and the J gene end by 5 bases; junction bases not matched to a gene: 16.

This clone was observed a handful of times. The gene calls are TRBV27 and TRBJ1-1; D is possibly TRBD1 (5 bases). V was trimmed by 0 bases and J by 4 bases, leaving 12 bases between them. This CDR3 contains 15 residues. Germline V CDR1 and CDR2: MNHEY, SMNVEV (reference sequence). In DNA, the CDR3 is TGTGCCAGCAGTTTATCGTATGCGGGGGTCACTGAAGCTTTCTTT. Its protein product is CASSLSYAGVTEAFF.

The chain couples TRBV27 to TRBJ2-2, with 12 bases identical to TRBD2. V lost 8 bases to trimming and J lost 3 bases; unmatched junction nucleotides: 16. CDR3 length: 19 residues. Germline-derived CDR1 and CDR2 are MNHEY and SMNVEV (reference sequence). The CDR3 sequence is CASAPTSGRPDTYTGELFF. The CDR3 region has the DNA TGTGCCAGCGCCCCAACTAGCGGGAGGCCCGATACGTACACCGGGGAGCTGTTTTTT.

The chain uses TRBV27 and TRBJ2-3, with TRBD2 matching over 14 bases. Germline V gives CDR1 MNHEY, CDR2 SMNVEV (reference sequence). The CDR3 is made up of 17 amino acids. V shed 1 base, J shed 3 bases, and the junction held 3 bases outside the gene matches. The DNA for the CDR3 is TGTGCCAGCAGTTTATTCCGGACTAGCGGGAGGACAGATACGCAGTATTTT. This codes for CASSLFRTSGRTDTQYF.

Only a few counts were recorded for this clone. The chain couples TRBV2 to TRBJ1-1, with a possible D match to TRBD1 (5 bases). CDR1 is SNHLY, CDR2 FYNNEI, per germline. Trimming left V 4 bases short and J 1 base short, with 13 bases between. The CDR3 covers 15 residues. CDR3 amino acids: CASSGVAGWNTEAFF. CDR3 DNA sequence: TGTGCCAGCAGTGGAGTGGCAGGGTGGAACACTGAAGCTTTCTTT.

As DNA, the CDR3 is TGTGCCAGCAGTTACACCGCCGGGACAGATACGCAGTATTTT. It codes for CASSYTAGTDTQYF. The chain combines TRBV6-2 or TRBV6-3 with TRBJ2-3; D unclear. The CDR3 is 14 amino acids. V was pared by 2 bases and J by 3 bases, with 9 bases between. CDR1 MNHEY and CDR2 SVGEGT come from the germline V gene.